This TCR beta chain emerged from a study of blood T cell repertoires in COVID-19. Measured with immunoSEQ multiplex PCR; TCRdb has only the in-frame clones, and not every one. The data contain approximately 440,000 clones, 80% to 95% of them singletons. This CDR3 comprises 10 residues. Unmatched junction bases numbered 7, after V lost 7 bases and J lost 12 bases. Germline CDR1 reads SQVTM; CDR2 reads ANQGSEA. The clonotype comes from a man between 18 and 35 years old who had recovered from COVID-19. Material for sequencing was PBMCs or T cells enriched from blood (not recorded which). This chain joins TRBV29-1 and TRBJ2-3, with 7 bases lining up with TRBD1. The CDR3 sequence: CSAYGTDQYF. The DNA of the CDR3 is TGCAGCGCCTACGGGACAGACCAGTATTTT.